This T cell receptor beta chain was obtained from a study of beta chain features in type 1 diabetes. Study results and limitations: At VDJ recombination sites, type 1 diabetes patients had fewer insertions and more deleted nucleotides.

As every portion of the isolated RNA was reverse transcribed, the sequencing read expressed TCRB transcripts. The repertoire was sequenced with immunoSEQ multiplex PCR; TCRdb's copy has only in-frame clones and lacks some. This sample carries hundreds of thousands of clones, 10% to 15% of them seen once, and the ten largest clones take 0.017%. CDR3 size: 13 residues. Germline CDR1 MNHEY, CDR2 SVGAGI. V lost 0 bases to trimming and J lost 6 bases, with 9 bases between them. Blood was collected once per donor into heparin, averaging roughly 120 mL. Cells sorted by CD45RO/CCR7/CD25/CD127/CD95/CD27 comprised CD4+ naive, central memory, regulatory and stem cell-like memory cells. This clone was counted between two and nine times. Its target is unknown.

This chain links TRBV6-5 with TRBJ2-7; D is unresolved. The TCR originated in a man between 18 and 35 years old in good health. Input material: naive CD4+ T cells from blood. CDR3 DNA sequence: TGTGCCAGCAGTTACTCCATGCACAGCGAGCAGTACTTC. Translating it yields CASSYSMHSEQYF.